The next 4 T cell receptor beta chains were all read from a single sample in a study of T cell responses to AZD1222 COVID-19 vaccine. Libraries were prepared by immunoSEQ multiplex PCR; TCRdb keeps only in-frame clonotypes and omits some of them. Of more than 110,000 clones listed, approximately 83% are singletons. The sample here was peripheral blood, taken on day 0 of AZD1222 vaccination. These receptors originate from an adult in good health.

This chain links TRBV12-5 with TRBJ1-1; perhaps TRBD1 as D (5 bases). CDR3 length equals 14 residues. From germline, CDR1 is LGHNT and CDR2 FRNRAP. V shed 5 bases and J shed 2 bases, with 12 bases lying between them. The CDR3 DNA sequence: TGTGCTAGTGGTCCCCCGGGGGACAACACTGAAGCTTTCTTT. It translates to CASGPPGDNTEAFF.

V gene TRBV7-2 combines with J gene TRBJ2-2; no definite D call. CDR3 length equals 13 residues. CDR1 SGHTA and CDR2 FQGNSA come from the germline V gene. V shed 1 base and J shed 6 bases, with 6 bases lying between them. As DNA, the CDR3 is TGTGCCAGCAGCTTAGGGGCGGCCGGGGAGCTGTTTTTT. Its protein is CASSLGAAGELFF.

The J gene is TRBJ1-2, the V gene TRBV12-3 or TRBV12-4; D is perhaps TRBD1 (5 bases). The ends were cut back, 3 bases at V and 7 bases at J, with 12 bases in the middle. The CDR3 spans 13 residues. The CDR3 region has the DNA TGTGCCAGCAGTTTTGGGGGAACAAGTGGCTACACCTTC. Encoded protein: CASSFGGTSGYTF.

In its sample, this clone was seen a few times. This chain links TRBV20-1 with TRBJ1-1; a possible D gene is TRBD1 (5 bases). Germline V gene data show CDR1 as DFQATT and CDR2 as SNEGSKA (reference sequence). Deletions cut 4 bases from V and 11 bases from J, with 11 bases between. The CDR3 extends over 10 amino acids. The CDR3, as DNA: TGCAGTGCTAACGGGAGGGACGCTTTCTTT. Protein sequence: CSANGRDAFF.